The 13 T cell receptor beta chains below were found in one sample sequenced in a study of T-cell memory formation after mild COVID-19 (dated by TCRdb to the early 2020s). Library preparation was by 5' RACE. TCRdb shows the sequencer as Illumina NovaSeq 6000. The raw public data were reprocessed by TCRdb itself: fastp quality trimming at Q25, MiXCR clonotype calling, in-frame beta chains only. Each entry is one CDR3 protein sequence, shown with its most common DNA and genes. This sample holds about 410,000 distinct CDR3 sequences; more than 20% were observed only once. The ten top clones hold about 12% of the sample. Material for sequencing was PBMCs or a T cell subset sorted from them (not recorded which). The source of these receptors is an adult woman who had mild COVID-19 (a few samples of this study predate the infection). The sample titles of this study are shuffled in the database, so cell type and time point are left out; the donor was told from shared clones.

V is TRBV29-1 and J is TRBJ2-3; 8 positions match TRBD1. The CDR3 spans 17 residues. Germline assignment: CDR1 SQVTM and CDR2 ANQGSEA. V lost 3 bases to trimming and J lost 3 bases; unmatched junction nucleotides: 14. In DNA form, the CDR3 reads TGCAGCGTTGATTTCCCCCGAGGCAGGGGGCCGACAGATACGCAGTATTTT. As protein: CSVDFPRGRGPTDTQYF.

Only a few counts were recorded for this clonotype. The rearrangement uses TRBV29-1 and TRBJ1-1, with D uncertain. This CDR3 comprises 13 residues. Germline CDR1 and CDR2: SQVTM and ANQGSEA. Trimming stripped 7 bases from V and 2 bases from J, with 14 bases between. CDR3 residues: CSALVELNTEAFF. CDR3 sequence (DNA): TGCAGCGCCCTTGTGGAACTTAACACTGAAGCTTTCTTT.

This clonotype was seen ten or more times. This chain uses TRBV9 with TRBJ2-1, with TRBD2 as a possible D gene (5 bases). V was clipped by 4 bases and J by 6 bases, with 14 bases between them. Germline V gives CDR1 SGDLS, CDR2 YYNGEE. The CDR3 consists of 14 residues. The CDR3 region is CASSLSPGSNEQFF. CDR3 coding DNA: TGTGCCAGCAGCCTAAGCCCGGGGAGCAATGAGCAGTTCTTC.

This clonotype came up a few times. V and J are TRBV7-9 and TRBJ2-7; possibly TRBD1 for D (6 bases). The CDR3 is 11 amino acids. Germline values: CDR1 SEHNR, CDR2 FQNEAQ (reference sequence). V was clipped by 5 bases and J by 7 bases, with 9 bases between them. The CDR3 DNA reads TGTGCCAGCAGCATAGGACAGGAGCAGTACTTC. Amino acids: CASSIGQEQYF.

This clonotype was detected only a few times. V gene TRBV20-1 combines with J gene TRBJ1-5, with D possibly being TRBD1 (6 bases). The CDR3 spans 15 residues. Trimming shortened V by 4 bases and J by 0 bases, and 13 bases separated the two germline ends. Germline V CDR1 and CDR2: DFQATT, SNEGSKA (reference sequence). The CDR3 DNA reads TGCAGTGCTACCCCCAGGGGATATAGCAATCAGCCCCAGCATTTT. This translates into CSATPRGYSNQPQHF.

The CDR3 DNA follows: TGTGCCAGTAGAGGAGAAACCGGATGGGGTGAGCAGTTCTTC. Translation: CASRGETGWGEQFF. The chain joins TRBV19 to TRBJ2-1; D ambiguous. The CDR3 has 14 amino acids. V lost 6 bases and J 9 bases, leaving 18 bases between the germline ends. Germline CDR1 LNHDA, CDR2 SQIVND (reference sequence).

This chain joins TRBV6-5 and TRBJ2-2, with a weak D call TRBD1 (5 bases). Germline CDR1 reads MNHEY; CDR2 reads SVGAGI. V lost 0 bases, J lost 8 bases, and 19 bases lay in between. There are 17 residues in the CDR3. The CDR3 protein is CASSYSSRAGAGGELFF. Written as DNA, the CDR3 is TGTGCCAGCAGTTACTCATCCCGGGCAGGAGCAGGGGGGGAGCTGTTTTTT.

This chain joins TRBV11-3 and TRBJ1-1, with a tentative D call TRBD1 (5 bases). V lost 4 bases and J 1 base, leaving 10 bases between the germline ends. Germline V gene sequence: CDR1 SGHNT, CDR2 YENEEA. CDR3 length equals 14 residues. Written as DNA, the CDR3 is TGTGCCAGCAGCTCCAGACAGACGAACACTGAAGCTTTCTTT. Translation: CASSSRQTNTEAFF.

The rearrangement uses TRBV7-6 and TRBJ2-5, with D perhaps given as TRBD1 or TRBD2 (5 bases each). CDR1 is SGHVS, CDR2 FNYEAQ, per germline. This CDR3 has 15 amino acids. Trimming removed 5 bases from V and 5 bases from J, with 18 bases in between. For the CDR3, the DNA is TGTGCCAGCAGCCTCTACGTCGGGGCGGCCGAGACCCAGTACTTC. This gives the protein CASSLYVGAAETQYF.

The gene calls are TRBV4-1 and TRBJ1-5; 7 bases line up with TRBD1. The CDR3 runs to 15 residues. After removal of 1 base from V and 4 bases from J, the junction contained 4 bases not matched to a gene. Germline CDR1 is MGHRA and CDR2 is YSYEKL. In DNA, the CDR3 is TGCGCCAGCAGCCAAGGGGCAGGGGGGAATCAGCCCCAGCATTTT. This codes for CASSQGAGGNQPQHF.

The J gene is TRBJ2-2, the V gene TRBV21-1; TRBD2, the table's D call, lacks a check against the DNA. TRBV21-1 is listed as a pseudogene. The CDR3 runs 17 residues. The DNA of the CDR3 is TGTGCCAGCACCGGACTAGCGGGATTCGGGAGGACCGGGGAGCTGTTTTTT. Translation: CASTGLAGFGRTGELFF.

J is TRBJ2-7 and V is TRBV20-1; 8 bases are shared with TRBD1. With V trimmed by 3 bases and J by 0 bases, 7 bases remained unmatched. There are 15 residues in the CDR3. Germline values: CDR1 DFQATT, CDR2 SNEGSKA (reference sequence). The CDR3 region has the DNA TGCAGTGCTAGTGACCGGGACAGGAGCTCCTACGAGCAGTACTTC. It specifies CSASDRDRSSYEQYF.

This clonotype was counted between two and nine times. The gene calls are TRBV5-1 and TRBJ2-3, with no clear D. This CDR3 region has 15 residues. CDR1 is SGHRS, CDR2 YFSETQ, per germline. The V and J ends lost 0 bases and 2 bases respectively, with 10 bases between them. DNA of the CDR3: TGCGCCAGCAGCTTGGTGTGGCAGCCCACAGATACGCAGTATTTT. This codes for CASSLVWQPTDTQYF. Based on the CDR3 plus reference TRBV5-1 and TRBJ2-3, the full variable domain is KAGVTQTPRYLIKTRGQQVTLSCSPISGHRSVSWYQQTPGQGLQFLFEYFSETQRNKGNFPGRFSGRQFSNSRSEMNVSTLELGDSALYLCASSLVWQPTDTQYFGPGTRLTVL.